The clone carrying this T cell receptor beta chain was counted many times. Diagnoses rested on clinical symptoms, serum thyroxine and TRAb, thyroid ultrasound and orbital computed tomography. PBMCs were derived from around 10 ml fresh peripheral blood. This sample stems from a study of T cells in Graves' hyperthyroidism and ophthalmopathy. Trimming left V 2 bases short and J 9 bases short, with 14 bases between. CDR1 and CDR2 from the germline V gene are MNHEY and SMNVEV (reference sequence). The CDR3 consists of 14 residues. TCR beta CDR3 regions were amplified from RNA. HTBI primers were used for first-round RT-PCR of the TCR CDR3. TCRdb processed the multiplex PCR reads anew with MiXCR; each CDR3 protein has one entry. This table has roughly 260,000 distinct CDR3 sequences, about 14% appearing once.

The rearrangement uses TRBV27 and TRBJ2-1; tentatively, D is TRBD1 (6 bases). This receptor was obtained from a woman aged 40 to 49 with Graves' hyperthyroidism that later progressed to Graves' ophthalmopathy. Sequencing input: blood. The CDR3 DNA sequence: TGTGCCAGCAGTTTAACGGACAGTTGGGGTGAGCAGTTCTTC. It codes for CASSLTDSWGEQFF.